The TCR beta chain under discussion was sequenced for a study of shared clonotypes between healthy human individuals. Study summary: Each donor's CD4 naive and CD4 memory cells filled three plates apiece, CD8 naive two, and CD8 memory one.

The assay was carried out at the deep level. Sequenced by immunoSEQ multiplex PCR; TCRdb stores in-frame clones only, minus some. There are over a million clones in the sample; under 80% occur only once, and 1.4% lies in the top ten. Germline CDR1 reads SGHRS; CDR2 reads YFSETQ. The CDR3 runs 15 residues. V was shortened by 0 bases and J by 5 bases, with 15 bases between the two germline ends. Study-level points and caveats: The rarefaction results pointed to incomplete sorted-subset sequencing despite large depth.

With regard to this clone: Its antigen is not identified.

The chain recombines TRBV5-1 with TRBJ2-7; D perhaps matches TRBD2 (5 bases). The TCR comes from a man aged 18 to 29 in good health. Sequenced material: memory CD4+ T cells sorted from blood. Subset given: CD45RA-negative fraction. As DNA, the CDR3 is TGCGCCAGCAGCTTGGCTGTAAGTCCGGGGAACGAGCAGTACTTC. The encoded protein is CASSLAVSPGNEQYF.